This T cell receptor (beta chain) was documented in a study of cytomegalovirus exposure and HLA in healthy donors. General study findings and limits: Reports state that TCR beta sequences accurately predicted most subjects' HLA-A and HLA-B alleles. Common viral pathogens seemed to be connected with several of the most significant clusters, according to a later analysis. Being productive about 90% or about 30% of the time was typical of most TCR beta V segments in an earlier analysis. Later analysis demonstrated an association between a missense DCLRE1C variant and TCR beta V- and J-gene trimming.

This PCR relied on a set of 60 Vbeta primers and 13 Jbeta primers. Here immunoSEQ multiplex PCR was the method, and the copy in TCRdb shows in-frame clones only, minus some. The sample has about 210,000 clones, just under 80% seen once; the top ten hold 0.4% to 0.6%. Turning to this clone: No antigen is known for it.

The receptor's source is a boy younger than 18 in good health and CMV-seronegative. The sequencing sample was made of PBMCs.

The CDR3 region has the DNA TGTGCCAGTAGTGCCGTATACTTAGCGGCCGGGGAGCTGTTTTTT. This gives the protein CASSAVYLAAGELFF. This rearrangement joins TRBV19 to TRBJ2-2; maybe TRBD2 (6 bases). CDR1 is LNHDA, CDR2 SQIVND, per germline (reference sequence). Trimming pared 5 bases from V and 6 bases from J, leaving 16 bases between. The CDR3 consists of 15 residues.